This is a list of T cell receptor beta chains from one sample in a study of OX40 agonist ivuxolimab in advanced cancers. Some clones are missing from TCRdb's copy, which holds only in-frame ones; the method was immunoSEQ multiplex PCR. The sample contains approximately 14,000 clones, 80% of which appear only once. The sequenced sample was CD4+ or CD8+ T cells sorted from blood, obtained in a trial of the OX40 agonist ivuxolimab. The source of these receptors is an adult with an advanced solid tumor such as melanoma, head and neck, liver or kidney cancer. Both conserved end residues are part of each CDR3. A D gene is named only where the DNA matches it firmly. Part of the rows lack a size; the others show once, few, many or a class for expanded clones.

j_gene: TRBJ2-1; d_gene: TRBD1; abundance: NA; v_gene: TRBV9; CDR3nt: TGTGCCAGCAGCGTAGCGCCGAGGGACAGGGACCTCAATGAGCAGTTCTTC; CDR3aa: CASSVAPRDRDLNEQFF
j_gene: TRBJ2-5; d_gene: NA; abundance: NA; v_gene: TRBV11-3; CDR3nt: TGTGCCAGCAGCCCGTACGGGACATCCTCGGCGCGAGAGACCCAGTACTTC; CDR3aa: CASSPYGTSSARETQYF
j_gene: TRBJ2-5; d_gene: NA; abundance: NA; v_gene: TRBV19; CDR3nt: TGTGCCAGTAGTATAACGACAGGATGGGAGACCCAGTACTTC; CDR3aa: CASSITTGWETQYF
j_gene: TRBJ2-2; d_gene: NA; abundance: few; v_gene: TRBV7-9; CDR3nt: TGTGCCAGCAGCCGGGGCCGGACCGGGGAGCTGTTTTTT; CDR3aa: CASSRGRTGELFF
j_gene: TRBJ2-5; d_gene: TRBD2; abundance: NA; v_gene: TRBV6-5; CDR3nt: TGTGCCAGCAGCGGGAGCGGGGGGGCCGGGGAGACCCAGTACTTC; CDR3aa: CASSGSGGAGETQYF
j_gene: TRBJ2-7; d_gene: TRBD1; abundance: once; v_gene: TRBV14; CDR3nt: TGTGCCAGCAGACGGACAGGGGGCGAGCAGTACTTC; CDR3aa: CASRRTGGEQYF
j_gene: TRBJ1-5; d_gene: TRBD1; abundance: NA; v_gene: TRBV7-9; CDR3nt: TGTGCCAGCAGCCACGTAGTAGTGGACAGGGGGAGAAATCAGCCCCAGCATTTT; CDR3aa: CASSHVVVDRGRNQPQHF
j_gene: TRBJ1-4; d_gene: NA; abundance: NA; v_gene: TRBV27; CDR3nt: TGTGCCAGCAGTTTATGGAATAATGAAAAACTGTTTTTT; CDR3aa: CASSLWNNEKLFF
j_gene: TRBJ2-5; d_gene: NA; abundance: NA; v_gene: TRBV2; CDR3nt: TGTGCCAGCCCGCTGAGGGGGAAGGAGACCCAGTACTTC; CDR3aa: CASPLRGKETQYF
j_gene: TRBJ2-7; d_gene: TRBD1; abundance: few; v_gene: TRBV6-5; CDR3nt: TGTGCCAGCAGCTCCGGGACAGAGTCTTTCTACGAGCAGTACTTC; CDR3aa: CASSSGTESFYEQYF
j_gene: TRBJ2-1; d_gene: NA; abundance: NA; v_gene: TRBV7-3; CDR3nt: TGTGCCAGCAGCGACTCTCCCAATGAGCAGTTCTTC; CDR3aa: CASSDSPNEQFF
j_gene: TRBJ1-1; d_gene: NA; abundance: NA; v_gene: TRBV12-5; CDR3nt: TGTGCTAGTGGTCCAACATTGGGCGCTGAAGCTTTCTTT; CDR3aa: CASGPTLGAEAFF
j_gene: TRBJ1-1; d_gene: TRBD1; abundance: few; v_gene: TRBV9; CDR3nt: TGTGCCAGCCGCAGCGCAGGGGGGGACACTGAAGCTTTCTTT; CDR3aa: CASRSAGGDTEAFF
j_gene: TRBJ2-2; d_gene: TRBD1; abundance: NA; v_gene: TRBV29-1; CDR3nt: TGCAGCGTGGTATGGACAGGAAAAATGACCGGGGAGCTGTTTTTT; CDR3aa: CSVVWTGKMTGELFF
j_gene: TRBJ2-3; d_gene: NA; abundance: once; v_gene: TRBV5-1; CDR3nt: TGCGCCAGCAGCTTGGAGCAGGGTAGCACAGATACGCAGTATTTT; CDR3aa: CASSLEQGSTDTQYF
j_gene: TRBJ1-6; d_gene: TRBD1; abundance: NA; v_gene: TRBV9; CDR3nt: TGTGCCAGCAACCCGACAGGGAGCCCACCCCTCCACTTT; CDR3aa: CASNPTGSPPLHF
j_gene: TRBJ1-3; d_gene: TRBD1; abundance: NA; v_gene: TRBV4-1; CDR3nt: TGCGCCAGCAGCCACCCGGCGGGACAGGGGGCATTAGCTGGAAACACCATATATTTT; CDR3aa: CASSHPAGQGALAGNTIYF
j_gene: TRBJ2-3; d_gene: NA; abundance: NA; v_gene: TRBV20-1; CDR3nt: TGCAGTGCTAGACGGGGGGATACGCAGTATTTT; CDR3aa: CSARRGDTQYF
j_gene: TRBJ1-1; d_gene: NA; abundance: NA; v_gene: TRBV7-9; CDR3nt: TGTGCCAGCACCGAGACAGGCGAAGCTTTCTTT; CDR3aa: CASTETGEAFF
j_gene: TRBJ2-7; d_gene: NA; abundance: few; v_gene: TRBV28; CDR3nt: TGTGCCAGCAGTTTTGGAGGGAACGAGCAGTACTTC; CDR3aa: CASSFGGNEQYF
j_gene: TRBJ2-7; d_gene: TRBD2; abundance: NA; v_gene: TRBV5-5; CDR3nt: TGTGCCAGCAGCTTGGAGGCGGGGGGGCGGTACGAGCAGTACTTC; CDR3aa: CASSLEAGGRYEQYF
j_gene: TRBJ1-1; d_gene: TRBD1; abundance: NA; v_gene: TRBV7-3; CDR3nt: TGTGCCAGCAGCTCGACAGGGGGCAGCACTGAAGCTTTCTTT; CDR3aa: CASSSTGGSTEAFF
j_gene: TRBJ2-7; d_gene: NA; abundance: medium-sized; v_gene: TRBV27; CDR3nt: TGTGCCAGCAGCCTGACAGGATCGGGTGCCTACGAGCAGTACTTC; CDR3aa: CASSLTGSGAYEQYF
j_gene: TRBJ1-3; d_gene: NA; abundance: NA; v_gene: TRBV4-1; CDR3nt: TGCGCCAGCAGCCAGATGGGGGTGGACACCATATATTTT; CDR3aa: CASSQMGVDTIYF
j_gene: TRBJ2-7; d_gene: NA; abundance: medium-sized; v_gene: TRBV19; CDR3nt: TGTGCCAGTAGCTCATACACTCCGTCCTACGAGCAGTACTTC; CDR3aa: CASSSYTPSYEQYF
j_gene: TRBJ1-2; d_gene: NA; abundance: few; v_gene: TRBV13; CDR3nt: TGTGCCAGCAGCTCCGCCGAAAGGGGCATTTATGGCTACACCTTC; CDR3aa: CASSSAERGIYGYTF
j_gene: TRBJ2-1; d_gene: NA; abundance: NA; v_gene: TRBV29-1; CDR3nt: TGCAGCTCGTGGGGGGCCTCTAGCTCCTACAATGAGCAGTTCTTC; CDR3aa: CSSWGASSSYNEQFF
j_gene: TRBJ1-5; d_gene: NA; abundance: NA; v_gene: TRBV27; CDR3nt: TGTGCCAGCAGACAGCGAGTCAGCAATCAGCCCCAGCATTTT; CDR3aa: CASRQRVSNQPQHF
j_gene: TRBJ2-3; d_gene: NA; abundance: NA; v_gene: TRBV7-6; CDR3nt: TGTGCCAGCAGCCTGGGGCGGGCCAGCACAGATACGCAGTATTTT; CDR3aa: CASSLGRASTDTQYF
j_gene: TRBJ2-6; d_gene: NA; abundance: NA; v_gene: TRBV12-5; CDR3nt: TGTGCTAGTGGTCCCCCCTCTGGGGCCAACGTCCTGACTTTC; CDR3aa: CASGPPSGANVLTF
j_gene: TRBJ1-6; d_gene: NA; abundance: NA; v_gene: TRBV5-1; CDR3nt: TGCGCCAGCAGCCTAGACTATAATTCACCCCTCCACTTT; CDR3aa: CASSLDYNSPLHF
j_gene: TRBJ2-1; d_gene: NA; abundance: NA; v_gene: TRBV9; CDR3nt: TGTGCCAGCAGCCTAAGAACAGGGTACAATGAGCAGTTCTTC; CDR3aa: CASSLRTGYNEQFF
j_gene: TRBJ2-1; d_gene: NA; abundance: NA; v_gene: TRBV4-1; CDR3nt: TGCGCCAGCAGCCAAGTCAGGAACCATGAGCAGTTCTTC; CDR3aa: CASSQVRNHEQFF
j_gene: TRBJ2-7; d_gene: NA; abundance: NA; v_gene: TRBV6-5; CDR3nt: TGTGCCAGCAGTCCCGGGGTGGGGGATCCGTACTTC; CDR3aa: CASSPGVGDPYF